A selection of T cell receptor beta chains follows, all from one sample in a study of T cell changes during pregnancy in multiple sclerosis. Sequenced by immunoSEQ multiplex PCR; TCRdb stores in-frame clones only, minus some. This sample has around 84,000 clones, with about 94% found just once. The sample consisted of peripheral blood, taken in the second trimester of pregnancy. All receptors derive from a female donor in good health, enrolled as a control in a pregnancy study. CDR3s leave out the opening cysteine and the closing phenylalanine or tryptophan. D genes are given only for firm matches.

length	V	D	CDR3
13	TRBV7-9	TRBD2	ASSPEGLATYEQY
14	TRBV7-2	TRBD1	ASSPDRARSYNEQF
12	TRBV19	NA	ASSINSYTGELF
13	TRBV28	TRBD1	ASSYPGQGPRELF
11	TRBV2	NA	ASAVAGRETQY
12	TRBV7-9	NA	ASSPGLVNEKLF
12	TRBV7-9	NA	ASSSRGQGTEAF
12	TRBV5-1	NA	ASSLAQVADTQY
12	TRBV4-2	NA	ASSHKGGAEPQH
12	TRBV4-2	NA	ASSQVGGNTEAF
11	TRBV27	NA	ASSYYSNQPQH
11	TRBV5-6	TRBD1	ASSLDRGEKLF
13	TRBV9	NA	ASSVGGHGLYEQY
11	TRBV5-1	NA	ASSSEIYNEQF
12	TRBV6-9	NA	ASSPWGPDEKLF
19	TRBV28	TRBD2	ASSRNAPGLAGWDSSYEQY
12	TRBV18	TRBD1	ASSPDRDSYEQY
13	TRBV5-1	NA	ASSLARELPYEQY
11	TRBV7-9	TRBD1	ASSMDRGSGYT
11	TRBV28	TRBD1	ASRKTGGYEQY
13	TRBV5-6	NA	ASREVTGSGNTIY
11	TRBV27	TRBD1	ASSFAGGDGYT
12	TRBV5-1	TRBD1	ASSLQGAGEPQH
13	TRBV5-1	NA	ASSSKHGVGHEQY
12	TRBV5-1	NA	ASRGSGMNTEAF
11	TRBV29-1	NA	SGLTVSTDTQY
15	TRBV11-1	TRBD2	ASSPRGGTSGIETQY
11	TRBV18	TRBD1	ASSRDRGDIQY
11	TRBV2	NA	ASSVGRSTEAF
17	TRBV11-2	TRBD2	ASSFETPTSGFSYNEQF